In this sample, the clone carrying this TCR beta chain turned up many times. Its antigen is unknown. Germline assignment: CDR1 MNHEY and CDR2 SMNVEV (reference sequence). CDR3 length equals 14 residues. Trimming left V 6 bases short and J 4 bases short, with 12 bases between. The source material, RNA transcripts, was used to amplify TCR beta CDR3 regions. Carried out on the TCR CDR3, a first-round RT-PCR used the HTBI primer set. TCRdb processed the multiplex PCR reads anew with MiXCR; each CDR3 protein has one entry. The table has around 610,000 distinct CDR3 sequences, roughly 15% seen once; the top ten hold around 4.5%. This entry belongs to a study of T cells in Graves' hyperthyroidism and ophthalmopathy. About the research overall: Peripheral blood collection took place at initial diagnosis, before any treatment.

General study points: Ophthalmopathy was told apart from stable hyperthyroidism by a 13 V-J model. Clonotypes that were expanded in thyroid above 0.001 mostly appeared in blood too.

The clonotype originates from a woman between 40 and 55 years old with Graves' ophthalmopathy. The material sequenced was blood. The chain employs TRBV27 and TRBJ2-2; D might be TRBD1 (5 bases). In DNA, the CDR3 is TGTGCCAGCAGAAGTCTCAGGGCCACCGGGGAGCTGTTTTTT. Its translation is CASRSLRATGELFF.